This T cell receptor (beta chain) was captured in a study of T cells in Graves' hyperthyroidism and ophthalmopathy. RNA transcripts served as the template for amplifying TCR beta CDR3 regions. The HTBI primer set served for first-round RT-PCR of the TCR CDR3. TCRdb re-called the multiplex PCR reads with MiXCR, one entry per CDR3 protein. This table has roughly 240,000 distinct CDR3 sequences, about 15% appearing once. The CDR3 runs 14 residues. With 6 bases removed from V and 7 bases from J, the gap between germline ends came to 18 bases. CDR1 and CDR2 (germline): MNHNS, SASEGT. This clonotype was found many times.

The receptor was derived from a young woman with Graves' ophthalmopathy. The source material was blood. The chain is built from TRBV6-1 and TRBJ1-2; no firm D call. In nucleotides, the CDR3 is TGTGCCAGCAGCCCCTGGGAGGGTCTAAGTGGCTACACCTTC. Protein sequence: CASSPWEGLSGYTF.